This T cell receptor beta chain was observed in a study of T cell responses to AZD1222 COVID-19 vaccine. Regarding the study as a whole: Donors were chiefly white British, with a greater number of females, and clonal diversity was perhaps underestimated.

Sequenced by immunoSEQ multiplex PCR; TCRdb stores in-frame clones only, minus some. Counted here are over 150,000 clones, less than 95% occurring once; the ten biggest clones make up approximately 1.5%. CDR1 and CDR2 (germline): SGHAT, FQNNGV. V was cut by 2 bases and J by 1 base, with 15 bases left in between. The CDR3 contains 16 residues. About this clone: The antigen is not known.

The TCR was taken from an adult in good health. The sequences come from peripheral blood, collected on day 0 of AZD1222 vaccination. The J gene is TRBJ2-7, the V gene TRBV11-2; D gene unclear. CDR3 region: CASSLRPVSLSYEQYF. CDR3 nucleotides: TGTGCCAGCAGCTTAAGGCCGGTCAGCCTATCCTACGAGCAGTACTTC.